This T cell receptor (beta chain) derives from a study of Ad26.COV2.S vaccination and SARS-CoV-2 variants. Stated treatment: approximately 18 received Ad26.COV2.S at low or high dose, single or two shots; 5 received placebo; per-sample allocation not given. Sampling occurred on day 63 after the first vaccine or placebo injection. This clone showed up just once. Using immunoSEQ multiplex PCR, the repertoire was profiled, and TCRdb retains in-frame clones only, with some absent. The repertoire includes around 300,000 clones, about 87% of them detected once, and 5.5% to 7% sits in the top ten. The origin of this receptor is a person between 18 and 59 years old who received the Ad26.COV2.S COVID-19 vaccine or a placebo. Sequencing used peripheral blood, obtained in a trial of Ad26.COV2.S vaccine versus placebo.

The CDR3: CASSLPHPGQGARTEAFF. CDR3 nucleotides: TGTGCCAGCAGCCTACCCCATCCGGGACAGGGGGCTAGGACTGAAGCTTTCTTT. The chain joins TRBV5-4 to TRBJ1-1, with 12 bases aligning to TRBD1. Germline V gene sequence: CDR1 SGHNT, CDR2 YYREEE (reference sequence). This CDR3 is 18 amino acids long. The V segment lost 4 bases and the J segment 5 bases; nucleotides outside the gene matches: 15.